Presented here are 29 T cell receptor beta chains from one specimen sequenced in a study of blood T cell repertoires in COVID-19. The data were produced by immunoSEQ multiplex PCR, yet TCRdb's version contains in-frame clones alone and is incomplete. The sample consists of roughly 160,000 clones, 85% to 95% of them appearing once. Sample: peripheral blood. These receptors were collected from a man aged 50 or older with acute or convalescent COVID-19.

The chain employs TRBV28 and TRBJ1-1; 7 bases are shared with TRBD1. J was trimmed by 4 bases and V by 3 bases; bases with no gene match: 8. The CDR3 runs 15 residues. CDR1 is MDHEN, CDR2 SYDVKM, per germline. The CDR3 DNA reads TGTGCCAGCAGTTTCAGGACAGGTGGCATCACTGAAGCTTTCTTT. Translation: CASSFRTGGITEAFF.

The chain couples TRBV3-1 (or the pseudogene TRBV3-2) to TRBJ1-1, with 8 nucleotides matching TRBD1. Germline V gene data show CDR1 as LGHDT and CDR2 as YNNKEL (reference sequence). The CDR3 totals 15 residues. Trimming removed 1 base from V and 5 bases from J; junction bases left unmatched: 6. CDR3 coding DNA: TGTGCCAGCAGCCAAGTTCAGGGGGCGAGGACTGAAGCTTTCTTT. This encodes CASSQVQGARTEAFF.

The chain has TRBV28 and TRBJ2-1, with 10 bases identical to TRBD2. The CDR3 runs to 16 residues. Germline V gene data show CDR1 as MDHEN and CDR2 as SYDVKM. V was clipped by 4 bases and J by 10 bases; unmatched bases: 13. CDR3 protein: CASSSGGIAGGGEQFF. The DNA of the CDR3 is TGTGCCAGCAGTTCGGGGGGGATAGCGGGAGGAGGCGAGCAGTTCTTC. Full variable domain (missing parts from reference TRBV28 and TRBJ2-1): DVKVTQSSRYLVKRTGEKVFLECVQDMDHENMFWYRQDPGLGLRLIYFSYDVKMKEKGDIPEGYSVSREKKERFSLILESASTNQTSMYLCASSSGGIAGGGEQFFGPGTRLTVL.

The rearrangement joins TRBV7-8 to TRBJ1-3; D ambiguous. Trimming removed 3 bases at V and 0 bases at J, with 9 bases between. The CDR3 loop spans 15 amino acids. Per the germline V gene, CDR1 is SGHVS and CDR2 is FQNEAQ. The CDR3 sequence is CASSFTSDSGNTIYF. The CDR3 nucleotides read TGTGCCAGCAGCTTTACCTCAGACTCTGGAAACACCATATATTTT.

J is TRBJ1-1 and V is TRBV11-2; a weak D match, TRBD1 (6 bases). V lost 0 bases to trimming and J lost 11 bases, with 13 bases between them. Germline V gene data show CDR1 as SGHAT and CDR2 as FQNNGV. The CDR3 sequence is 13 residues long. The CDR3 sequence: CASSLEAGAEAFF. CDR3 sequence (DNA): TGTGCCAGCAGCTTAGAGGCAGGGGCAGAGGCTTTCTTT.

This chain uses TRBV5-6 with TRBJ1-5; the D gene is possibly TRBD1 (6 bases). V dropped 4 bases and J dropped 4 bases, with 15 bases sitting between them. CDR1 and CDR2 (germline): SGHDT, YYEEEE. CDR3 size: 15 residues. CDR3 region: CASSALDRENQPQHF. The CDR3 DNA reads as TGTGCCAGCAGCGCCTTGGACAGAGAGAATCAGCCCCAGCATTTT.

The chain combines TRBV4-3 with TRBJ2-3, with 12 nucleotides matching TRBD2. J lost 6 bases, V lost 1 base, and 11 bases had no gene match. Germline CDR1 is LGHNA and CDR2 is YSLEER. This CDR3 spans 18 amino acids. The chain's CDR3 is CASSQAPSGGARMDTQYF. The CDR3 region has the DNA TGCGCCAGCAGCCAAGCCCCTAGCGGGGGGGCAAGAATGGATACGCAGTATTTT.

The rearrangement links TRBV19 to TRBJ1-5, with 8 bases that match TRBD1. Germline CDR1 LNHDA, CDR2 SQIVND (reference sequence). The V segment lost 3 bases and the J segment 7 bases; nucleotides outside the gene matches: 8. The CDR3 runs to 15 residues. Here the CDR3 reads CASSISRTGQQPQHF. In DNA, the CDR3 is TGTGCCAGTAGTATCTCCAGGACAGGGCAGCAGCCCCAGCATTTT. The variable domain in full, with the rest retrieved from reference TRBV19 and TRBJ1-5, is DGGITQSPKYLFRKEGQNVTLSCEQNLNHDAMYWYRQDPGQGLRLIYYSQIVNDFQKGDIAEGYSVSREKKESFPLTVTSAQKNPTAFYLCASSISRTGQQPQHFGDGTRLSIL.

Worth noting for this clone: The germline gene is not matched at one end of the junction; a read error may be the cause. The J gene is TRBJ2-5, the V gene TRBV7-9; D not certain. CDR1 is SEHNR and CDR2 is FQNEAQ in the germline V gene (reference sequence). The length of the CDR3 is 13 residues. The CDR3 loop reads CASSSRRLEPQYF. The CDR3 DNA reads TGTGCCAGCAGCTCACGTCGTTTAGAGCCCCAGTACTTC.

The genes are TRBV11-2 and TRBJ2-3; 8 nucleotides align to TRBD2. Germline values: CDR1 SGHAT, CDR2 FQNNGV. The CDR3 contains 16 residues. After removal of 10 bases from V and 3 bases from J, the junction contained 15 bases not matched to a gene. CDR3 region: CANLHQLAGSTDTQYF. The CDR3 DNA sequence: TGTGCCAACCTCCATCAATTAGCGGGGAGTACAGATACGCAGTATTTT.

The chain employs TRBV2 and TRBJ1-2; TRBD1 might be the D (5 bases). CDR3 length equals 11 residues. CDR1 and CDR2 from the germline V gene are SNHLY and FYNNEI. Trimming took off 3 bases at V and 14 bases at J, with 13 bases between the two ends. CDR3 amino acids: CASSDRQPLTF. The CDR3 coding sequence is TGTGCCAGCAGTGATAGACAGCCCCTGACCTTC.

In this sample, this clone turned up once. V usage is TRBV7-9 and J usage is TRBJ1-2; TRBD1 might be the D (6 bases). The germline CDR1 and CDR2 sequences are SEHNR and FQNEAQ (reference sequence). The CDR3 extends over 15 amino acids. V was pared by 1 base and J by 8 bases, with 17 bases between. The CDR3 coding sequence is TGTGCCAGCAGCTTAGGTGGATCAGGGGTTCGGGGCTACACCTTC. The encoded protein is CASSLGGSGVRGYTF.

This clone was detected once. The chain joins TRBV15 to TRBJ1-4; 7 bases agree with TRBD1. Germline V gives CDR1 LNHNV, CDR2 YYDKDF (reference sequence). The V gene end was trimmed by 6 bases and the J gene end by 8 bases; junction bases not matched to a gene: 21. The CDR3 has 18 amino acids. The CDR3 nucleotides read TGTGCCACCAGTACTATTTTCGGAGGGACAGCTCTTGTCGAAAAACTGTTTTTT. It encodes CATSTIFGGTALVEKLFF.

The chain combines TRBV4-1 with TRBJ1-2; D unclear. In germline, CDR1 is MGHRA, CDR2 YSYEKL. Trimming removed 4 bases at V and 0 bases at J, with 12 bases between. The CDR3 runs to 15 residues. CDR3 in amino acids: CASSPQALPNYGYTF. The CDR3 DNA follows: TGCGCCAGCAGCCCCCAGGCCTTACCTAACTATGGCTACACCTTC.

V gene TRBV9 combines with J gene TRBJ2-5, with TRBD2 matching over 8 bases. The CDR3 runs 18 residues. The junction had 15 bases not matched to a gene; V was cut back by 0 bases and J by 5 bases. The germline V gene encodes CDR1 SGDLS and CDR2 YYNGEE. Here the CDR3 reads CASSVVGLAGPGVETQYF. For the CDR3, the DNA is TGTGCCAGCAGCGTAGTAGGTCTAGCGGGCCCGGGGGTGGAGACCCAGTACTTC. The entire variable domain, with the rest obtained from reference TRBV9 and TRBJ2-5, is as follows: DSGVTQTPKHLITATGQRVTLRCSPRSGDLSVYWYQQSLDQGLQFLIQYYNGEERAKGNILERFSAQQFPDLHSELNLSSLELGDSALYFCASSVVGLAGPGVETQYFGPGTRLLVL.

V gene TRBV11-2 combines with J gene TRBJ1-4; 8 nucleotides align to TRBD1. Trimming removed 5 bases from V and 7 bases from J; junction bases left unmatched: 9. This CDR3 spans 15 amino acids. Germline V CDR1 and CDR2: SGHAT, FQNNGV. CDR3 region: CASSNGQGVGEKLFF. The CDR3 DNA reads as TGTGCCAGCAGCAACGGACAGGGTGTTGGTGAAAAACTGTTTTTT.

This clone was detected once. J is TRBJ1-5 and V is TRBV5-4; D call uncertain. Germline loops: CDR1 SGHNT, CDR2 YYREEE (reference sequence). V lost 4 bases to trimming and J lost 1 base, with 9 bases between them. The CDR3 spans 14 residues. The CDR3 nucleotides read TGTGCCAGCAGCCCCGGAGGGAGCAATCAGCCCCAGCATTTT. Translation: CASSPGGSNQPQHF.

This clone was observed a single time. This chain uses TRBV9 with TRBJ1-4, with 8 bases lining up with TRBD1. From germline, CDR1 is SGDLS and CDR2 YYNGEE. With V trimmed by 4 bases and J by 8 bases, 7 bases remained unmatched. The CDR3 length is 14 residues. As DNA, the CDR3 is TGTGCCAGCAGCCCCTACAGGGGGTTCGAAAAACTGTTTTTT. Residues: CASSPYRGFEKLFF.

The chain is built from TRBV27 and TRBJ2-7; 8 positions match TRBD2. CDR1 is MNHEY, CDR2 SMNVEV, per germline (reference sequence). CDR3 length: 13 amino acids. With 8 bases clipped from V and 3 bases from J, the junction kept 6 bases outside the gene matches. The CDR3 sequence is CASRAGLVYEQYF. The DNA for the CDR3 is TGTGCCAGCCGCGCGGGACTAGTCTACGAGCAGTACTTC.

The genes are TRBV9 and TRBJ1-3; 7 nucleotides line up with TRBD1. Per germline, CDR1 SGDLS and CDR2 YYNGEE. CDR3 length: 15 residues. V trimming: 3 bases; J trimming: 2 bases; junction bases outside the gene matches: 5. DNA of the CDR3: TGTGCCAGCAGCGACCGGACAGGTCCTGGAAACACCATATATTTT. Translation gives CASSDRTGPGNTIYF.

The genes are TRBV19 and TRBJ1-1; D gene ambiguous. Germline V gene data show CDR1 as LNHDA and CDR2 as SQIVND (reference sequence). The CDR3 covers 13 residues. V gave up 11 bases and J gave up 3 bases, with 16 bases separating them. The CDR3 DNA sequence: TGTGCCTGTCGGTTGGGCACTTACACTGAAGCTTTCTTT. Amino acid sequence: CACRLGTYTEAFF.

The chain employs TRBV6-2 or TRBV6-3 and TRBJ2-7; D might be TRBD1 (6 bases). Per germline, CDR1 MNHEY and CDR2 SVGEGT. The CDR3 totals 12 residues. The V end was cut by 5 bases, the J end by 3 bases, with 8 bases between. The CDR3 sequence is CASSKDSYEQYF. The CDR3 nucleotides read TGTGCCAGCAGTAAGGACAGCTACGAGCAGTACTTC.

The CDR3 nucleotides are TGTGCCAGCAGCTTGGGACTTAGCACAGATACGCAGTATTTT. It translates to CASSLGLSTDTQYF. The chain couples TRBV11-3 to TRBJ2-3; TRBD2 is a possible D gene (6 bases). Germline-derived CDR1 and CDR2 are SGHNT and YENEEA. Deletions cut 3 bases from V and 0 bases from J, with 7 bases between. The CDR3 is 14 amino acids.

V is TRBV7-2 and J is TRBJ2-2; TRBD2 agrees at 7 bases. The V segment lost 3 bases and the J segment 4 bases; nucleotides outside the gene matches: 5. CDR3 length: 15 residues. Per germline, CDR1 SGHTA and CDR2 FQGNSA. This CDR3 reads CASSFKGGGTGELFF. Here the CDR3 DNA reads TGTGCCAGCAGCTTTAAGGGCGGGGGCACCGGGGAGCTGTTTTTT.

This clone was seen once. DNA of the CDR3: TGTGCCAGCAGCTTAACGCCCCGGGAGAGCACCGGGGAGCTGTTTTTT. It codes for CASSLTPRESTGELFF. The chain uses TRBV7-3 and TRBJ2-2; possibly TRBD2 for D (6 bases). Trimming pared 0 bases from V and 4 bases from J, leaving 12 bases between. The CDR3 runs 16 residues. The V gene's germline CDR1 is SGHTA and CDR2 FQGTGA.

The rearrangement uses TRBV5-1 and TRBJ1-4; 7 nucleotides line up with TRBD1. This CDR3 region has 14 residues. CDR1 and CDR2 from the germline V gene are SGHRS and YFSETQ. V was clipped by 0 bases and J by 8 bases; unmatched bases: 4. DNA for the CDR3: TGCGCCAGCAGCTTGGGACAGGGTGCCGAAAAACTGTTTTTT. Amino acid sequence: CASSLGQGAEKLFF.

The CDR3 nucleotides read TGTGCCAGCAGCCAAGATCGGCAGGTCTCAGGCTACACCTTC. Its translation: CASSQDRQVSGYTF. The chain recombines TRBV4-2 with TRBJ1-2; no reliable D call. The CDR3 runs 14 residues. The germline V and J ends were trimmed by 0 bases and 8 bases, with 13 bases remaining between them. In germline, CDR1 is LGHNA, CDR2 YNFKEQ.

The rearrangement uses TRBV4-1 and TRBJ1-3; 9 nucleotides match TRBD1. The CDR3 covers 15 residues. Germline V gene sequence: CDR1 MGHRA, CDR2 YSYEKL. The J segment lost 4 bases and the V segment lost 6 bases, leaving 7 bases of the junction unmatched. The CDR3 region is CASSRGQGYGNTIYF. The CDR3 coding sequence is TGCGCCAGCAGTCGGGGACAGGGCTACGGAAACACCATATATTTT.

This chain's CDR3 is CASSPQAGNEKLFF. CDR3 nucleotides: TGTGCCAGCAGCCCCCAGGCAGGTAATGAAAAACTGTTTTTT. This chain links TRBV9 with TRBJ1-4; D is uncertain. The CDR3 sequence is 14 residues long. The ends were cut back, 4 bases at V and 4 bases at J, with 11 bases in the middle. Germline CDR1 is SGDLS and CDR2 is YYNGEE.